The 24 T cell receptor beta chains listed next were all sequenced from one sample in a study of post-analysis software for immune sequencing data. Antigens of these TCRs are unknown. cDNA libraries for TCR beta contained unique molecular identifiers. MiXCR was run by TCRdb on the PCR reads, yielding one entry per CDR3 protein. The table includes roughly 410,000 distinct CDR3 sequences, less than 35% detected once. Points from the study as a whole: A few TRBV segments occurring more often in patients than controls included TRBV5-6, TRBV5-1 and TRBV20-1.

Sequencing was performed on blood. These receptors were obtained from a girl aged 10 to 17 with multiple sclerosis.

This clonotype was counted a few times. The chain is built from TRBV20-1 and TRBJ1-1; D is perhaps TRBD1 (5 bases). Trimming pared 4 bases from V and 1 base from J, leaving 13 bases between. Germline V gene sequence: CDR1 DFQATT, CDR2 SNEGSKA (reference sequence). The CDR3 totals 14 residues. DNA for the CDR3: TGCAGTGCTAAAGGGGAACGCGAGAACACTGAAGCTTTCTTT. Encoded protein: CSAKGERENTEAFF.

The CDR3 here is CSARDRKRVTYNEQFF. The CDR3 nucleotides are TGCAGTGCTAGAGATCGGAAACGGGTTACCTACAATGAGCAGTTCTTC. The chain employs TRBV20-1 and TRBJ2-1; D is ambiguous. Germline values: CDR1 DFQATT, CDR2 SNEGSKA (reference sequence). The CDR3 runs to 16 residues. Trimming took 0 bases from V and 2 from J, leaving 14 bases between them.

The chain recombines TRBV20-1 with TRBJ1-5; the D is unclear. The CDR3 length is 15 residues. CDR1 and CDR2 from the germline V gene are DFQATT and SNEGSKA (reference sequence). DNA of the CDR3: TGCAGCGGAGCAAGAGGACTCTCTAGCAATCAGCCCCAGCATTTT. This gives the protein CSGARGLSSNQPQHF.

The J gene is TRBJ2-1, the V gene TRBV20-1; TRBD2 aligns across 8 bases. This CDR3 is 13 amino acids long. V shed 1 base, J shed 11 bases, and the junction held 7 bases outside the gene matches. Germline V gives CDR1 DFQATT, CDR2 SNEGSKA (reference sequence). The CDR3: CSARGRGVSKQFF. CDR3 DNA sequence: TGCAGTGCTAGAGGGCGGGGGGTGTCCAAGCAGTTCTTC.

This clonotype was counted a few times. This chain connects TRBV7-2 to TRBJ2-2; D unresolved. Trimming left V 5 bases short and J 7 bases short, with 17 bases between. The CDR3 spans 15 residues. The germline V gene has CDR1 SGHTA and CDR2 FQGNSA. CDR3 nucleotide sequence: TGTGCCAGCAGCCCGGGTTGGGCAAACGGCGGGGAGCTGTTTTTT. Amino acid sequence: CASSPGWANGGELFF.

This chain joins TRBV4-3 and TRBJ2-4; D remains ambiguous. Germline values: CDR1 LGHNA, CDR2 YSLEER. Trimming stripped 0 bases from V and 9 bases from J, with 12 bases between. The CDR3 length is 14 residues. The CDR3 protein is CASSQDRSSGIQYF. CDR3 bases: TGCGCCAGCAGCCAAGATCGGTCCTCCGGCATTCAGTACTTC.

This clonotype was detected once. The chain carries TRBV11-2 and TRBJ1-2, with no clear D. In germline, CDR1 is SGHAT, CDR2 FQNNGV. The V end was cut by 5 bases, the J end by 4 bases, with 11 bases between. CDR3 length: 13 residues. The CDR3 nucleotides read TGTGCCAGCAGCCCCCAGCCGGGCTATGGCTACACCTTC. Translation gives CASSPQPGYGYTF.

Many counts were recorded for this clonotype. The chain combines TRBV12-3 or TRBV12-4 with TRBJ1-2; 11 nucleotides align to TRBD1. The CDR3 contains 14 residues. With 6 bases clipped from V and 4 bases from J, the junction kept 4 bases outside the gene matches. For the CDR3, the DNA is TGTGCCAGCAGATCGGGACAGGGGGTCTATGGCTACACCTTC. Amino acid sequence: CASRSGQGVYGYTF.

V and J are TRBV5-1 and TRBJ2-5; unclear D gene. Germline-derived CDR1 and CDR2 are SGHRS and YFSETQ. Deletions cut 3 bases from V and 1 base from J, with 10 bases between. There are 14 residues in the CDR3. The CDR3 region has the DNA TGCGCCAGCAGCTCCGGGCGTTCCCAAGAGACCCAGTACTTC. Encoded protein: CASSSGRSQETQYF.

This clonotype was found a few times. The CDR3 here is CASSLDGQPQHF. The CDR3 nucleotides are TGCGCCAGCAGCTTGGACGGTCAGCCCCAGCATTTT. V gene TRBV5-1 combines with J gene TRBJ1-5; D call uncertain. The V end was cut by 0 bases, the J end by 6 bases, with 4 bases between. From germline, CDR1 is SGHRS and CDR2 YFSETQ. The CDR3 spans 12 residues.

This clonotype was observed many times. This sequence joins TRBV10-3 and TRBJ2-1, with a tentative D call TRBD2 (5 bases). Looked up from germline, CDR1 is ENHRY and CDR2 is SYGVKD. The CDR3 has 15 amino acids. V dropped 4 bases and J dropped 9 bases, with 19 bases sitting between them. CDR3 amino acids: CAISASSGRAGEQFF. The CDR3 DNA sequence: TGTGCCATCAGTGCGAGTTCCGGGCGGGCCGGTGAGCAGTTCTTC.

This clonotype was seen a handful of times. The J gene is TRBJ1-2, the V gene TRBV20-1; D is undetermined. Germline CDR1 is DFQATT and CDR2 is SNEGSKA (reference sequence). The CDR3 contains 12 residues. Deletions cut 0 bases from V and 6 bases from J, with 8 bases between. The CDR3 region is CSARDLPHGYTF. DNA of the CDR3: TGCAGTGCTAGAGATCTCCCCCATGGCTACACCTTC.

J is TRBJ2-1 and V is TRBV9, with TRBD1 as a possible D gene (6 bases). The CDR3 has 14 amino acids. Germline-derived CDR1 and CDR2 are SGDLS and YYNGEE. V gave up 3 bases and J gave up 8 bases, with 15 bases separating them. CDR3 sequence reads: CASSGSQGWDEQFF. The CDR3 DNA follows: TGTGCCAGCAGCGGATCACAGGGCTGGGATGAGCAGTTCTTC.

The chain is built from TRBV12-3 or TRBV12-4 and TRBJ2-5; D gene ambiguous. Trimming stripped 4 bases from V and 4 bases from J, with 16 bases between. The CDR3 length is 15 residues. Here the CDR3 DNA reads TGTGCCAGCAGTTCTTGGACCCAGGACGGAGAGACCCAGTACTTC. This gives the protein CASSSWTQDGETQYF.

The sample holds a few counts of this clonotype. The rearrangement links TRBV7-2 to TRBJ2-1, with D perhaps matching TRBD2 (7 bases). The CDR3 loop spans 15 amino acids. V lost 1 base to trimming and J lost 7 bases, with 14 bases between them. The germline gives CDR1 SGHTA, CDR2 FQGNSA. The CDR3 loop reads CASSLVGGRGNEQFF. The CDR3 coding sequence is TGTGCCAGCAGCTTAGTGGGGGGGCGGGGGAATGAGCAGTTCTTC.

Details on this clonotype: The final CDR3 position lacks the conserved phenylalanine or tryptophan, pointing to a likely read error. This chain joins TRBV6-6 and TRBJ2-7, with D perhaps TRBD1 or TRBD2 (5 bases each). The DNA matches TRBJ2-5 better at its end, which makes the J call doubtful. CDR3 length: 16 residues. Germline values: CDR1 MNHNY, CDR2 SVGAGI (reference sequence). The CDR3 sequence: CASSYLDWDVGRTQYI. As DNA, the CDR3 is TGTGCCAGCAGTTACCTAGACTGGGACGTTGGAAGGACCCAGTACATC.

The chain links TRBV10-3 to TRBJ1-1, with a possible D match to TRBD1 (6 bases). V was pared by 9 bases and J by 0 bases, with 11 bases between. The germline gives CDR1 ENHRY, CDR2 SYGVKD. This CDR3 has 13 amino acids. The CDR3 is CAIAQGMNTEAFF. The CDR3 nucleotides are TGTGCCATAGCCCAGGGGATGAACACTGAAGCTTTCTTT.

The V call is TRBV9, the J call TRBJ2-1; TRBD2 aligns across 12 bases. The germline V gene encodes CDR1 SGDLS and CDR2 YYNGEE. This CDR3 is built from 17 residues. J gave up 7 bases and V 0 bases, and 8 bases lay outside the gene matches. In DNA, the CDR3 is TGTGCCAGCAGCGTAGTGGCTAGCGGGGGGGCAGGGAATGAGCAGTTCTTC. Its protein product is CASSVVASGGAGNEQFF. Full variable domain (outside the CDR3, taken from reference TRBV9 and TRBJ2-1): DSGVTQTPKHLITATGQRVTLRCSPRSGDLSVYWYQQSLDQGLQFLIQYYNGEERAKGNILERFSAQQFPDLHSELNLSSLELGDSALYFCASSVVASGGAGNEQFFGPGTRLTVL.

V and J are TRBV3-1 and TRBJ2-3, with 7 positions matching TRBD2. This CDR3 is 17 amino acids long. Germline-derived CDR1 and CDR2 are LGHDT and YNNKEL (reference sequence). After removal of 0 bases from V and 1 base from J, the junction contained 7 bases not matched to a gene. CDR3 sequence: CASSQDLPAGGTDTQYF. CDR3 bases: TGTGCCAGCAGCCAAGACCTTCCGGCGGGGGGCACAGATACGCAGTATTTT.

In this sample, this clonotype turned up a few times. The chain recombines TRBV5-5 with TRBJ2-5, with D possibly matching TRBD2 (5 bases). In germline, CDR1 is SGHKS, CDR2 YYEKEE (reference sequence). The ends were cut back, 1 base at V and 4 bases at J, with 11 bases in the middle. This CDR3 has 14 residues. This CDR3 is CASSLLGEAETQYF. The CDR3 DNA reads TGTGCCAGCAGCTTGCTGGGAGAGGCAGAGACCCAGTACTTC. Drawing the rest from reference TRBV5-5 and TRBJ2-5, the complete variable domain is DAGVTQSPTHLIKTRGQQVTLRCSPISGHKSVSWYQQVLGQGPQFIFQYYEKEERGRGNFPDRFSARQFPNYSSELNVNALLLGDSALYLCASSLLGEAETQYFGPGTRLLVL.

The chain employs TRBV6-5 and TRBJ2-3; 9 bases are shared with TRBD1. The CDR3 spans 15 residues. The V gene's germline CDR1 is MNHEY and CDR2 SVGAGI. V was pared by 0 bases and J by 11 bases, with 9 bases of the junction left unmatched. The CDR3 loop reads CASSYSGTGSSEQYF. CDR3 bases: TGTGCCAGCAGTTACTCCGGGACAGGGAGTAGCGAGCAGTATTTT.

The CDR3 DNA follows: TGTGCCAGCAGCTTACAGGGAAGGGAGACCCAGTACTTC. Protein product: CASSLQGRETQYF. The rearrangement joins TRBV7-8 to TRBJ2-5, with TRBD1 as a possible D gene (5 bases). The CDR3 totals 13 residues. V was trimmed by 2 bases and J by 5 bases, leaving 9 bases between them. CDR1 and CDR2 (germline): SGHVS, FQNEAQ.

In its sample, this clonotype was seen a few times. The J gene is TRBJ2-3, the V gene TRBV4-1; the D is unclear. The CDR3 has 15 residues. Trimming cost V 3 bases and J 4 bases, with 14 bases left between them. Germline lookup yields CDR1 MGHRA and CDR2 YSYEKL. CDR3 region: CASSHPGAYADTQYF. The DNA of the CDR3 is TGCGCCAGCAGCCACCCAGGCGCTTATGCAGATACGCAGTATTTT.

The genes are TRBV3-1 and TRBJ1-1; 8 bases line up with TRBD1. Looked up from germline, CDR1 is LGHDT and CDR2 is YNNKEL (reference sequence). The CDR3 is 13 amino acids. V shed 6 bases and J 6 bases; nucleotides not matched to a gene: 6. The CDR3 DNA is TGTGCCAGCAGGTTTCAGGGGGCCCCTGAAGCTTTCTTT. It is translated as CASRFQGAPEAFF.